This paragraph reports one T cell receptor (beta chain). Antigen: not known. Each CDR3 protein is one row after TCRdb ran MiXCR on the RT-PCR reads. The sample has 560,000 or so distinct CDR3 sequences, 7.6% seen once. These data belong to a study of response to subunit inactivated influenza vaccine. Regarding the study as a whole: There was a suggestion from the authors that each seasonal influenza vaccination recruits few new T cells.

The CDR3 length is 14 residues. V dropped 5 bases and J dropped 9; count of bases not matched to a gene: 8. Germline V lookup: CDR1 SGHTA, CDR2 FQGNSA. This specimen was PBMCs from blood, taken roughly 24 months after vaccination. The clonotype was recovered from a man between 50 and 69 years old who received an inactivated influenza vaccine. The chain combines TRBV7-2 with TRBJ2-7, with 12 bases lining up with TRBD2. In nucleotides, the CDR3 is TGTGCCAGCAGCGGCGGACTAGCGGGGAAAGGGCAGTACTTC. The encoded protein is CASSGGLAGKGQYF. Together with reference TRBV7-2 and TRBJ2-7, the CDR3 gives the full variable domain: GAGVSQSPSNKVTEKGKDVELRCDPISGHTALYWYRQSLGQGLEFLIYFQGNSAPDKSGLPSDRFSAERTGGSVSTLTIQRTQQEDSAVYLCASSGGLAGKGQYFGPGTRLTVT.